This TCR beta chain was sequenced during a study of spatial heterogeneity in lung cancer (dated by TCRdb to the late 2010s). Describing the broader study: Beta-chain transcripts were consistently detected in greater numbers than alpha-chain transcripts, which likely reflected higher beta-chain transcript abundance. In tumor regions, TCR transcript counts showed a strong correlation with a T cell transcriptional module score derived from matched bulk RNA-seq. In the raw uncorrected reads, each unique combination of TCR and UMI appeared on average more than ten times. In non-small cell lung cancer, the study quantitatively compared TCR alpha and beta repertoires across several tumor regions, matched nontumor lung, and blood. Nonsynonymous mutation counts, determined by whole-exome sequencing of tumor tissue, were related to TCR repertoire features. Both alpha and beta chains were TCR-sequenced in samples taken at surgery, namely 220 tumor regions, roughly 64 matched nontumor lung samples and over 55 PBMC samples.

As concerns this clonotype: Its antigen remains undetermined. The junction and the germline gene differ at one end; a read error may be behind it.

Receptor amplification or capture employed 5' RACE. Sequencing relied on a NextSeq 500. In the TCR library protocol, a unique molecular identifier was attached to each TCR cDNA molecule so that PCR and sequencing errors could be corrected. The authors' pipeline ran thus. TCR identification, UMI-based error correction and CDR3 extraction were all carried out with Decombinator tools. TCRs above a frequency of 2 per 1,000, corresponding to the top 1% of the tumor frequency distribution, were defined as expanded. Expanded tumor TCRs were classed as regional if statistically deemed absent (corrected P<0.05) from at least one tumor region, otherwise ubiquitous. Rényi diversity was computed with the R vegan package after subsampling each repertoire 100 times to 5,000 TCRs. CDR3 similarity networks were built from amino acid triplet string-kernel similarity, with CDR3s being connected when pairwise similarity was above 0.82. The public reads were run again by TCRdb, first through fastp at Q25 and then through MiXCR, and only productive beta chains were kept. Each CDR3 protein gets just one entry, which takes the most common genes and DNA from the rows behind it. The V and J calls, along with clone size, are taken from TCRdb and not from the paper's own processing. The table for this sample lists over a thousand distinct CDR3 sequences; about an eighth of them were counted only once. The ten largest clones capture approximately 40% of the sample.

The intended sense of this specimen's time point label: sample taken at primary tumor resection. Donors were 72 patients with early-stage, untreated non-small cell lung cancer from the lung TRACERx cohort. TCR sequencing used whole RNA extracted from tumor and nontumor lung tissue, or from cryopreserved PBMC samples, without cell sorting. A patient was chosen for TCR sequencing only when enough RNA was available from at least two tumor regions. Before being selected, tumor and adjacent nontumor lung specimens were reviewed by a lung pathologist. CDR1 is given as DFQATT and CDR2 as SNEGSKA, both from the germline V gene (reference sequence). The CDR3 goes from the cysteine to the phenylalanine over 14 residues. Just CDR3 DNA is preserved here, 42 bases in frame from base 1. Overall study outcomes, separate from this receptor: The tumor nonsynonymous mutation count correlated with the number of expanded alpha and beta TCRs within the tumor. Estimated TCR-seq coverage of tumor T cells was only around 7.1% for alpha chains and approximately 12% for beta chains. Additional single-cell paired TCR alpha and beta sequencing was considered necessary to confirm, at a functional level, the hypothesis that regional TCRs recognize regional mutations. Counts of ubiquitous and regional expanded TCRs correlated with counts of ubiquitous and regional nonsynonymous mutations, respectively.

This clonotype was obtained from a male donor with early-stage non-small cell lung cancer. This specimen was lung tumor tissue, taken at surgery. The V gene is TRBV20-1 and the J gene is TRBJ2-7; perhaps TRBD2 is the D gene, with 6 bases matching. The CDR3 region has the sequence CSAPVGRKSYELYF. The sequence in DNA is TGCAGTGCACCCGTCGGGAGAAAGTCCTACGAGCTGTACTTC.